These 18 T cell receptor beta chains originate from one sample sequenced in a study of T cell clonotyping in hematopoietic cell transplantation. The data were produced by immunoSEQ multiplex PCR, yet TCRdb's version contains in-frame clones alone and is incomplete. Here the sample spans 9,500 to 14,000 clones, about 92% being singletons. Stated time point: recipient sample about 28 days before transplant, after cytoreduction. The sequencing here drew on peripheral blood mononuclear cells, taken before stem cell transplant. These receptors were taken from a woman aged 40 to 50 with acute myeloid leukemia. Some clones in this sample may be carry-over from other donors' samples.

V usage is TRBV25-1 and J usage is TRBJ2-7; possibly TRBD1 for D (7 bases). Germline V gene lookup returns CDR1 MGHDK and CDR2 SYGVNS. Trimming stripped 6 bases from V and 3 bases from J, with 15 bases between. The CDR3 consists of 14 residues. CDR3: CASREAGQNYEQYF. Here the CDR3 DNA reads TGTGCCAGCAGGGAGGCGGGACAGAACTACGAGCAGTACTTC.

The rearrangement links TRBV27 to TRBJ2-7, with TRBD1 matching over 10 bases. The CDR3 has 16 residues. CDR1 is MNHEY, CDR2 SMNVEV, per germline (reference sequence). V was clipped by 8 bases and J by 4 bases; unmatched bases: 14. Here the CDR3 DNA reads TGTGCCAGCGGACCCCGGACAGGGGGTAAGCTGTACGAGCAGTACTTC. Its translation is CASGPRTGGKLYEQYF.

The chain recombines TRBV6-4 with TRBJ1-2; 7 bases map to TRBD1. The length of the CDR3 is 13 residues. With 0 bases clipped from V and 5 bases from J, the junction kept 0 bases outside the gene matches. The germline V gene has CDR1 MRHNA and CDR2 SNTAGT. In DNA form, the CDR3 reads TGTGCCAGCAGTGACTCGACAGGGTATGGCTACACCTTC. Protein product: CASSDSTGYGYTF.

This CDR3 reads CASSPLPTPGNEQFF. As DNA, the CDR3 is TGTGCCAGCAGCCCTCTACCTACCCCGGGGAATGAGCAGTTCTTC. The V call is TRBV7-7, the J call TRBJ2-1; a possible D gene is TRBD2 (5 bases). V lost 5 bases and J 7 bases, leaving 18 bases between the germline ends. This CDR3 region has 15 residues. CDR1 and CDR2 from the germline V gene are SSHAT and FNYEAQ (reference sequence).

This clone was seen only a few times. The chain carries TRBV30 and TRBJ2-1, with 9 positions matching TRBD2. V dropped 4 bases and J dropped 8; count of bases not matched to a gene: 9. The CDR3 loop spans 14 amino acids. Germline CDR1 GTSNPN, CDR2 SVGIG (reference sequence). The CDR3 nucleotides read TGTGCCTGGACCGGGACTAGCTTTTGGGATGAGCAGTTCTTC. It encodes CAWTGTSFWDEQFF.

The CDR3 DNA follows: TGTGCCAGCAGTTTGGGGGGGCTACGGAATCAGCCCCAGCATTTT. It specifies CASSLGGLRNQPQHF. The chain carries TRBV11-2 and TRBJ1-5; weak D call: TRBD1 (6 bases). Germline CDR1 and CDR2: SGHAT and FQNNGV. V lost 6 bases and J 4 bases, leaving 16 bases between the germline ends. The CDR3 sequence is 15 residues long.

The J gene is TRBJ2-2, the V gene TRBV30, with 8 bases identical to TRBD1. In germline, CDR1 is GTSNPN, CDR2 SVGIG (reference sequence). V shed 4 bases, J shed 5 bases, and the junction held 3 bases outside the gene matches. The CDR3 is 13 amino acids. The CDR3 nucleotides read TGTGCCTGGAAGCGGACAGGGACCGGGGAGCTGTTTTTT. Translation gives CAWKRTGTGELFF.

The chain is built from TRBV5-1 and TRBJ2-4; 7 bases align to TRBD2. The CDR3 sequence is 15 residues long. The V gene's germline CDR1 is SGHRS and CDR2 YFSETQ. J gave up 8 bases and V 0 bases, and 8 bases lay outside the gene matches. CDR3 DNA sequence: TGCGCCAGCAGCTTGGCCGCTGCGGGAGTAGACATTCAGTACTTC. Its protein product is CASSLAAAGVDIQYF.

This sequence joins TRBV19 and TRBJ1-1; the D gene is possibly TRBD1 (5 bases). CDR3 size: 13 residues. Germline V gene sequence: CDR1 LNHDA, CDR2 SQIVND (reference sequence). Deletions cut 3 bases from V and 4 bases from J, with 9 bases between. The CDR3 DNA reads as TGTGCCAGTAGTATTGAGCAGGGCACTGAAGCTTTCTTT. Protein: CASSIEQGTEAFF.

This chain connects TRBV4-3 to TRBJ1-2, with unresolved D. The CDR3 runs 17 residues. Deletions cut 0 bases from V and 1 base from J, with 15 bases between. Germline V gene sequence: CDR1 LGHNA, CDR2 YSLEER. In DNA, the CDR3 is TGCGCCAGCAGCCAAGATTTCACCCCGGGGAGTAACTATGGCTACACCTTC. It translates to CASSQDFTPGSNYGYTF.

This chain joins TRBV5-1 and TRBJ2-3; 7 positions agree with TRBD2. The CDR3 runs to 13 residues. With V trimmed by 4 bases and J by 7 bases, 6 bases remained unmatched. Germline V lookup: CDR1 SGHRS, CDR2 YFSETQ. CDR3 DNA sequence: TGCGCCAGCAGCCAAAGCGGGAAGAATACGCAGTATTTT. The encoded protein is CASSQSGKNTQYF.

The chain is built from TRBV5-1 and TRBJ2-3; 14 nucleotides match TRBD2. This CDR3 region has 19 residues. The J segment lost 0 bases and the V segment lost 3 bases, leaving 9 bases of the junction unmatched. The germline V gene encodes CDR1 SGHRS and CDR2 YFSETQ. CDR3 DNA: TGCGCCAGCAGCTATGATCCGGGACTAGCGGGGGTTAGCACAGATACGCAGTATTTT. Residues: CASSYDPGLAGVSTDTQYF.

J is TRBJ2-3 and V is TRBV30; no reliable D call. The CDR3 has 12 amino acids. The V gene lost 2 bases and the J gene lost 2 bases, with 5 bases spanning the gap. Germline CDR1 is GTSNPN and CDR2 is SVGIG (reference sequence). The CDR3 region is CAWSLYTDTQYF. CDR3 nucleotides: TGTGCCTGGAGTCTATACACAGATACGCAGTATTTT.

V is TRBV5-6 and J is TRBJ2-7; D is perhaps TRBD1 (5 bases). V lost 0 bases to trimming and J lost 3 bases, with 13 bases between them. The CDR3 totals 15 residues. Germline V gene lookup returns CDR1 SGHDT and CDR2 YYEEEE. CDR3 nucleotides: TGTGCCAGCAGCTTGGCCAGGGCTCCCCACTACGAGCAGTACTTC. Protein: CASSLARAPHYEQYF.

This rearrangement joins TRBV10-3 to TRBJ1-1; D unclear. Germline CDR1 reads ENHRY; CDR2 reads SYGVKD. The CDR3 has 13 residues. The germline V and J ends were trimmed by 5 bases and 3 bases, with 10 bases remaining between them. DNA for the CDR3: TGTGCCATCAGTCAAGGGAGGGACACTGAAGCTTTCTTT. It codes for CAISQGRDTEAFF.

The chain links TRBV12-1 to TRBJ2-3. TRBV12-1 is termed a pseudogene. This CDR3 is 13 amino acids long. The CDR3 sequence: CASSFEGCPTQYF. The CDR3 bases are TGTGCCAGCAGCTTTGAAGGCTGTCCTACGCAGTATTTT.

The J gene is TRBJ1-2, the V gene TRBV6-1; 10 nucleotides line up with TRBD1. The CDR3 runs 15 residues. Germline V gives CDR1 MNHNS, CDR2 SASEGT. J gave up 7 bases and V 10 bases, and 15 bases lay outside the gene matches. In DNA form, the CDR3 reads TGTGCCAAAGGGGGGGGAGGACAGGGGGTTTCTGGCTACACCTTC. As protein: CAKGGGGQGVSGYTF.

The chain is built from TRBV30 and TRBJ1-2; possibly TRBD1 for D (5 bases). The length of the CDR3 is 13 residues. In germline, CDR1 is GTSNPN, CDR2 SVGIG (reference sequence). Trimming took 2 bases from V and 8 from J, leaving 15 bases between them. CDR3 sequence (DNA): TGTGCCTGGAGTCCCCGAGGGGTGGGAGGCTACACCTTC. This sequence encodes CAWSPRGVGGYTF.